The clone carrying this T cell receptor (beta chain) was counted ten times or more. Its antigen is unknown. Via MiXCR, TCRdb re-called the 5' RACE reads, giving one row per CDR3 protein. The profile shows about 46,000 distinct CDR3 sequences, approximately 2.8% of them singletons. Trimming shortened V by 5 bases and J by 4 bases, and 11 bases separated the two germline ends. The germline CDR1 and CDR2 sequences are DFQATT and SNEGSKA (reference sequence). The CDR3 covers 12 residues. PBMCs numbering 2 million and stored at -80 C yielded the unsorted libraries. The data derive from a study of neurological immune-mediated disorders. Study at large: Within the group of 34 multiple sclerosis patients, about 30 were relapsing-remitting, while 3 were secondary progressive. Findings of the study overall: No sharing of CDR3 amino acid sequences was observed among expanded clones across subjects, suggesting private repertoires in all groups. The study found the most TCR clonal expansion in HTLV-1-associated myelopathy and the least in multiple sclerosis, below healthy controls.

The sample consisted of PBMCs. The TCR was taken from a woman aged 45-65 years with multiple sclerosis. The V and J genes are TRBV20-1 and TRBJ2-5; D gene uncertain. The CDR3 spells CSAAAPPETQYF. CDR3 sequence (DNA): TGCAGTGCTGCAGCACCCCCAGAGACCCAGTACTTC.